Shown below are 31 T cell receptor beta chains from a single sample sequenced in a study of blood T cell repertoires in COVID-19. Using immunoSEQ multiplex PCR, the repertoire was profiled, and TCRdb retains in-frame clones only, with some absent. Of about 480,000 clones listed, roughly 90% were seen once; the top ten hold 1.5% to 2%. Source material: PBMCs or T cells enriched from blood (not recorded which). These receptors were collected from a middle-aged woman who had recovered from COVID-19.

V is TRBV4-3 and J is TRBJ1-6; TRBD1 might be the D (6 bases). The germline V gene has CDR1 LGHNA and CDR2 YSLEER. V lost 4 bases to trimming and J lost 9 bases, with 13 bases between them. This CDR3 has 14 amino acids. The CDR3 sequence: CASSRGLVGSPLHF. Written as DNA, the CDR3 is TGCGCCAGCAGCCGGGGGCTCGTGGGTTCACCCCTCCACTTT.

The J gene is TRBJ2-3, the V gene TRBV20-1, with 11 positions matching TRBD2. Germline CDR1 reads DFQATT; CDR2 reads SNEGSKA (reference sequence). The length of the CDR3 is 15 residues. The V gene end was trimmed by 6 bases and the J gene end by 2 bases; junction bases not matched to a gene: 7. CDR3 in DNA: TGCAGTGCCAGTACTAGCGGGGGATACACAGATACGCAGTATTTT. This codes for CSASTSGGYTDTQYF.

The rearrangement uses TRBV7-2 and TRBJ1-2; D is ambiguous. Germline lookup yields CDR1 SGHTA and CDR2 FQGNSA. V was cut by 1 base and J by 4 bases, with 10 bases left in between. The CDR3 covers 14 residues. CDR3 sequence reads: CASSLEVSVYGYTF. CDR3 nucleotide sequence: TGTGCCAGCAGCTTAGAGGTCAGCGTCTATGGCTACACCTTC.

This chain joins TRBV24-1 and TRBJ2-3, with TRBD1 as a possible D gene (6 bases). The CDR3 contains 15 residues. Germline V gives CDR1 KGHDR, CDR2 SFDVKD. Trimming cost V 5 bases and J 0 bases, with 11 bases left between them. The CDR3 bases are TGTGCCACCAGTGTAACAGGGCCTAGCACAGATACGCAGTATTTT. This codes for CATSVTGPSTDTQYF.

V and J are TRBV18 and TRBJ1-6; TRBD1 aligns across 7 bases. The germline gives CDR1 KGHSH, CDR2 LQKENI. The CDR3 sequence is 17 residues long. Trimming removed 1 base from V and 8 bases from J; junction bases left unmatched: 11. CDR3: CASSPQGYKGAHSPLHF. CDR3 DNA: TGTGCCAGCTCACCACAGGGGTATAAGGGGGCCCATTCACCCCTCCACTTT.

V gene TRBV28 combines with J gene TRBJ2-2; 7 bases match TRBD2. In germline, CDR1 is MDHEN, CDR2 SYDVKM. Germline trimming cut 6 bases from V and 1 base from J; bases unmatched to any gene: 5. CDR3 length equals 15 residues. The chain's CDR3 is CASSPSGENTGELFF. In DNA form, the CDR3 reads TGTGCCAGCAGCCCTAGCGGAGAGAACACCGGGGAGCTGTTTTTT.

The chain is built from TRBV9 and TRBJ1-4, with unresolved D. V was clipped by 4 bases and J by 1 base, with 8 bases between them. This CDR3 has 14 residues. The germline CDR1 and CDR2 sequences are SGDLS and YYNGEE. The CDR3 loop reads CASSIGLTNEKLFF. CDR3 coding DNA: TGTGCCAGCAGCATAGGACTAACTAATGAAAAACTGTTTTTT.

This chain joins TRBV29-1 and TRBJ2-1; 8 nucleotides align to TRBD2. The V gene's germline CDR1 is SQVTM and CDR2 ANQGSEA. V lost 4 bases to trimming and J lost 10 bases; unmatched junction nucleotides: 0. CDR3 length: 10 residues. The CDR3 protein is CSVAGGEQFF. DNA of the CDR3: TGCAGCGTTGCGGGAGGGGAGCAGTTCTTC.

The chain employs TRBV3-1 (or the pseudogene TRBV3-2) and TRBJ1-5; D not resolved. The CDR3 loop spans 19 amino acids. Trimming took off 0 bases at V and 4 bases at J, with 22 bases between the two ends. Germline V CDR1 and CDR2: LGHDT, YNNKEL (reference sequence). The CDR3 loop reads CASSQEHPQSPGGNQPQHF. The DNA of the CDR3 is TGTGCCAGCAGCCAAGAACATCCCCAGAGTCCCGGAGGGAATCAGCCCCAGCATTTT.

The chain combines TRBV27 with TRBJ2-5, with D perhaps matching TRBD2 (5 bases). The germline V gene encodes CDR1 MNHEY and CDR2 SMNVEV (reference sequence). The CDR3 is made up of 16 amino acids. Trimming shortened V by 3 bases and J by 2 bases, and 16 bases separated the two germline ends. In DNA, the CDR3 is TGTGCCAGCAGTTTGTCTCCAAATCCGGGGCAAGAGACCCAGTACTTC. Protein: CASSLSPNPGQETQYF.

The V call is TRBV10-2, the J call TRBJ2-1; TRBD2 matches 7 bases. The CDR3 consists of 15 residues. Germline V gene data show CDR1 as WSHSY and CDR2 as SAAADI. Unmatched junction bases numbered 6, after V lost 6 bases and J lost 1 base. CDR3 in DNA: TGCGCCAGCAGCCAAAGAGCGGGATCCTACAATGAGCAGTTCTTC. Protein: CASSQRAGSYNEQFF.

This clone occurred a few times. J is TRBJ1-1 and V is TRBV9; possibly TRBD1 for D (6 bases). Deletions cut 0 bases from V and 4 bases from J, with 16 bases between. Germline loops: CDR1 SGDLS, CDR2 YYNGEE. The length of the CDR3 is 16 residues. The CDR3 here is CASSVVTGGASTEAFF. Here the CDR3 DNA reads TGTGCCAGCAGCGTAGTTACGGGGGGCGCTTCCACTGAAGCTTTCTTT.

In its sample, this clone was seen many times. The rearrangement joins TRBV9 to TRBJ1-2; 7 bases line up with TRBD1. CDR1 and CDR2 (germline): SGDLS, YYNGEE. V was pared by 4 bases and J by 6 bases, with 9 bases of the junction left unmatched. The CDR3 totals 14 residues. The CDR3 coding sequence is TGTGCCAGCAGCAATCCGGGACAGTGGAATGGCTACACCTTC. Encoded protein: CASSNPGQWNGYTF.

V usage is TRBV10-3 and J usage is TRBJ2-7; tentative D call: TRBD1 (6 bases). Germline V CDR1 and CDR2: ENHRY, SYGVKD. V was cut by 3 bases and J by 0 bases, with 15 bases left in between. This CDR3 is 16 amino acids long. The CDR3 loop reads CAISEYDRTSSYEQYF. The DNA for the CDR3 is TGTGCCATCAGTGAATATGACAGGACAAGCTCCTACGAGCAGTACTTC.

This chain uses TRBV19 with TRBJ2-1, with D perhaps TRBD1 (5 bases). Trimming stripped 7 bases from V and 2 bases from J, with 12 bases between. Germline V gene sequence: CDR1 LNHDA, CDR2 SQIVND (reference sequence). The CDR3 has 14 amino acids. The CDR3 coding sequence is TGTGCCAGTACAGGCAGGGTCACCTACAATGAGCAGTTCTTC. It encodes CASTGRVTYNEQFF. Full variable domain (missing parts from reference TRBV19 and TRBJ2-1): DGGITQSPKYLFRKEGQNVTLSCEQNLNHDAMYWYRQDPGQGLRLIYYSQIVNDFQKGDIAEGYSVSREKKESFPLTVTSAQKNPTAFYLCASTGRVTYNEQFFGPGTRLTVL.

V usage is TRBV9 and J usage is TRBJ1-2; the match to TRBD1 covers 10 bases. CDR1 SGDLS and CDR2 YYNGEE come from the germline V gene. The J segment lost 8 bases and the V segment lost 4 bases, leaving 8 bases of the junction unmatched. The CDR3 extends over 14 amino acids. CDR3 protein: CASSPRQGAGGYTF. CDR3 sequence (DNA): TGTGCCAGCAGCCCTCGACAGGGGGCTGGGGGCTACACCTTC.

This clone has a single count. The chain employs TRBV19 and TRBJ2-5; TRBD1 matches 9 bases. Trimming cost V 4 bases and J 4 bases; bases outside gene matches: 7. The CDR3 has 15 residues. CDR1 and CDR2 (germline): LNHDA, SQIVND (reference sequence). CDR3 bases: TGTGCCAGTAGTAGGGAGGGACAGGGACGAGAGACCCAGTACTTC. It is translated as CASSREGQGRETQYF.

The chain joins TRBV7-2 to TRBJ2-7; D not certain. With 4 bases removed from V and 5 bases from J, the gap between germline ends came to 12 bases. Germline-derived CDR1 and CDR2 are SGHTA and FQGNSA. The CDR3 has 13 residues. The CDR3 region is CASSSPPVDEQYF. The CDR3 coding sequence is TGTGCCAGCAGCTCTCCCCCGGTCGACGAGCAGTACTTC.

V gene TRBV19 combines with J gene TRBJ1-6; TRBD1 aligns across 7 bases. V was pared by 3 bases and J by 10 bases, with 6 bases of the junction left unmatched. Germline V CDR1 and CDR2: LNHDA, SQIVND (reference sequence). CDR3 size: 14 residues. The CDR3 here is CASSMPGGFSPLHF. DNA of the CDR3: TGTGCCAGTAGTATGCCAGGGGGATTCTCACCCCTCCACTTT.

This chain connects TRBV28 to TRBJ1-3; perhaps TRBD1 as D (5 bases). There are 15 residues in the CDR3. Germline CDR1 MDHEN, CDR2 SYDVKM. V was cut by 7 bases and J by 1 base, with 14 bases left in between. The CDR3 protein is CASTRGGLSGNTIYF. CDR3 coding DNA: TGTGCCAGCACTCGGGGGGGGTTGTCTGGAAACACCATATATTTT.

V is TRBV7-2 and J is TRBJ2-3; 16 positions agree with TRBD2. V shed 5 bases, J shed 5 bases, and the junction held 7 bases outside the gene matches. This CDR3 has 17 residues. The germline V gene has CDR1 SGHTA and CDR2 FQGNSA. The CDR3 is CASSLGLAGGNGDTQYF. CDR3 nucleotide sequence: TGTGCCAGCAGCCTGGGACTAGCGGGAGGGAACGGAGATACGCAGTATTTT.

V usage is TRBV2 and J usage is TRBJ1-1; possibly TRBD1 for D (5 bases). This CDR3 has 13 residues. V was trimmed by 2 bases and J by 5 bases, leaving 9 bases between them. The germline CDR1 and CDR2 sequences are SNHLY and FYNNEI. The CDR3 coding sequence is TGTGCCAGCAGTGAAATGGGGCAAACTGAAGCTTTCTTT. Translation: CASSEMGQTEAFF.

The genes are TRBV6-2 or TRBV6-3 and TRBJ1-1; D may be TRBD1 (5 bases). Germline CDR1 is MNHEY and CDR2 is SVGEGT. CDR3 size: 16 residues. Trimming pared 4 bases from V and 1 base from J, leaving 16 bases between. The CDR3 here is CASSSSGVGGNTEAFF. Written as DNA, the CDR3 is TGTGCCAGCAGTTCTTCCGGGGTCGGGGGGAACACTGAAGCTTTCTTT.

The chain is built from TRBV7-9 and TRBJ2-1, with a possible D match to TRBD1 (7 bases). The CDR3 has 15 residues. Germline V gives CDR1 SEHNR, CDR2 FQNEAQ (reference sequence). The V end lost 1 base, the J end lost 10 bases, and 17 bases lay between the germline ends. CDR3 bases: TGTGCCAGCAGCTTAGTTAGCGGACAGGTGTACGAGCAGTTCTTC. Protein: CASSLVSGQVYEQFF.

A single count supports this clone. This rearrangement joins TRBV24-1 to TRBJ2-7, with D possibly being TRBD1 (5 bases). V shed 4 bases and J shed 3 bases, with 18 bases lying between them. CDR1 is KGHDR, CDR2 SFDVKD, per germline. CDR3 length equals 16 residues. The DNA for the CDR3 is TGTGCCACCAGTGACCCTGACAGCCGAGGTGGCTACGAGCAGTACTTC. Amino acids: CATSDPDSRGGYEQYF.

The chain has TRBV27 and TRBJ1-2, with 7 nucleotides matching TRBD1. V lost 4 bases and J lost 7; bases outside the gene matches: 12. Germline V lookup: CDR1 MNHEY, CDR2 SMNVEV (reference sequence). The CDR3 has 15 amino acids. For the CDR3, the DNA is TGTGCCAGCAGTTCCCCCACGACAGGGTCAGCTGGCTACACCTTC. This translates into CASSSPTTGSAGYTF.

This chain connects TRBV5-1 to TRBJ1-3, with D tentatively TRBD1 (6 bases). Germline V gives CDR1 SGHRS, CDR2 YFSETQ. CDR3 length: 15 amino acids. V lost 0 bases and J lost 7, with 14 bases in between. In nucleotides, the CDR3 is TGCGCCAGCAGCTTGGGCAGGGGATCGGAGAACACCATATATTTT. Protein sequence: CASSLGRGSENTIYF.

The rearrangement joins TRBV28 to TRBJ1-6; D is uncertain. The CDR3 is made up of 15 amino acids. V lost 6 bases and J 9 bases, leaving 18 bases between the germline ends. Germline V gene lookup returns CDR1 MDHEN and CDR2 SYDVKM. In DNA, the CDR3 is TGTGCCAGCAGACCGGCGACTCCTCTGGGTTCACCCCTCCACTTT. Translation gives CASRPATPLGSPLHF.

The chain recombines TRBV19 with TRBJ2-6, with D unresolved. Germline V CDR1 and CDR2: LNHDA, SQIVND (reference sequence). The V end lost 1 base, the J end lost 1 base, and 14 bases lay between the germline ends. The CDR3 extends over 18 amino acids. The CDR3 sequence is CASSIVDRMVSGANVLTF. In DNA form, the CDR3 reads TGTGCCAGTAGTATAGTTGATAGAATGGTTTCTGGGGCCAACGTCCTGACTTTC.

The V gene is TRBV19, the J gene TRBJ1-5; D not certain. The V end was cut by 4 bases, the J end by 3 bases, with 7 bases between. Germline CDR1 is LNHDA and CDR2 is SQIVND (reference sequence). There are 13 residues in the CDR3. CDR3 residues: CASSTQINQPQHF. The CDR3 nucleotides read TGTGCCAGTAGTACCCAAATCAATCAGCCCCAGCATTTT.

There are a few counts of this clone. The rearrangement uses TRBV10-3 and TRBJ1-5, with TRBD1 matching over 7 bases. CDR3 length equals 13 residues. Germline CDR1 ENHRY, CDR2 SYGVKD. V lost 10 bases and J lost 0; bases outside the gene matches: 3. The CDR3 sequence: CATTGDSNQPQHF. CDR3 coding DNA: TGTGCCACTACAGGGGATAGCAATCAGCCCCAGCATTTT.